One sample yielded the 30 T cell receptor beta chains listed below, sequenced in a study of blood T cells in healthy people across ages. It was with a sample-barcoded 5' primer and a J-beta primer mix that a second PCR of roughly 7 to 12 cycles was run. TCRdb itself ran the 5' RACE reads through MiXCR, one entry per CDR3 protein. Of over 600,000 distinct CDR3 sequences listed, under 25% are singletons. Sequenced material: blood. Source of these receptors: an older man in good health.

J is TRBJ2-3 and V is TRBV18; 9 bases match TRBD2. CDR1 is KGHSH, CDR2 LQKENI, per germline. The V gene end was trimmed by 2 bases and the J gene end by 4 bases; junction bases not matched to a gene: 4. The CDR3 runs 15 residues. The CDR3 region is CASSPGGRASDTQYF. CDR3 sequence (DNA): TGTGCCAGCTCACCAGGCGGGAGGGCCTCAGATACGCAGTATTTT.

This clonotype has a handful of counts. This may be a read error, as it is one base from a much larger clone. The chain is built from TRBV7-3 and TRBJ2-3; perhaps TRBD2 as D (5 bases). Germline V gene sequence: CDR1 SGHTA, CDR2 FQGTGA. The CDR3 is 13 amino acids. V was pared by 4 bases and J by 2 bases, with 7 bases between. Here the CDR3 DNA reads TGTGCCAGCAGCTCGAGGGTCACAGATACGCAGTATTTT. Its protein is CASSSRVTDTQYF.

This clonotype came up many times. The chain couples TRBV12-5 to TRBJ2-5; either TRBD1 or TRBD2 may supply D (5 bases each). The end of the DNA aligns better with TRBJ2-1, so the J call may be wrong. This CDR3 has 13 amino acids. CDR1 is LGHNT and CDR2 is FRNRAP in the germline V gene. The CDR3: CASGLGGRNEQFF. The DNA of the CDR3 is TGTGCTAGTGGTTTGGGGGGACGTAATGAGCAGTTCTTC.

This clonotype came up a few times. CDR3 nucleotides: TGTGCCAGCAGCTTACGCCCTGGGGGAGCGGGAGGGGTCAATGAGCAGTTCTTC. Encoded protein: CASSLRPGGAGGVNEQFF. The chain couples TRBV7-3 to TRBJ2-1; 10 nucleotides line up with TRBD2. V lost 2 bases to trimming and J lost 6 bases; unmatched junction nucleotides: 13. The CDR3 extends over 18 amino acids. Germline CDR1 SGHTA, CDR2 FQGTGA.

This clonotype was seen more than once but under ten times. The rearrangement joins TRBV20-1 to TRBJ2-2; D is uncertain. This CDR3 is built from 11 residues. CDR1 and CDR2 (germline): DFQATT, SNEGSKA (reference sequence). Between the trimmed V and J ends, which lost 4 bases and 2 bases, there was a span of 2 bases. The CDR3 protein is CSAINTGELFF. DNA for the CDR3: TGCAGTGCTATCAACACCGGGGAGCTGTTTTTT.

As concerns this clonotype: An end of the junction does not agree with germline; a read error may underlie this. The J gene is TRBJ2-7, the V gene TRBV7-7, with 14 bases lining up with TRBD2. Near its end, the DNA agrees better with TRBJ2-1, so the J call may be wrong. Germline values: CDR1 SSHAT, CDR2 FNYEAQ (reference sequence). CDR3 length equals 15 residues. In DNA, the CDR3 is TGTGCTAGCAGCAGACTAGCGGGAGGGGACAGGGAGCAGTTCTTC. Translating gives CASSRLAGGDREQFF.

The rearrangement uses TRBV3-1 and TRBJ1-4, with 7 bases fitting TRBD1. This CDR3 has 14 amino acids. Germline-derived CDR1 and CDR2 are LGHDT and YNNKEL (reference sequence). The junction had 4 bases not matched to a gene; V was cut back by 1 base and J by 8 bases. The CDR3 DNA follows: TGTGCCAGCAGCCAAGGACAGGGACAGGAAAAACTGTTTTTT. It is translated as CASSQGQGQEKLFF. Full variable domain (rest looked up from reference TRBV3-1 and TRBJ1-4): DTAVSQTPKYLVTQMGNDKSIKCEQNLGHDTMYWYKQDSKKFLKIMFSYNNKELIINETVPNRFSPKSPDKAHLNLHINSLELGDSAVYFCASSQGQGQEKLFFGSGTQLSVL.

The genes are TRBV28 and TRBJ2-5; possibly TRBD1 for D (8 bases). V lost 8 bases, J lost 2 bases, and 18 bases lay in between. The germline V gene encodes CDR1 MDHEN and CDR2 SYDVKM. CDR3 length equals 15 residues. The chain's CDR3 is CASLTLQGGQETQYF. CDR3 sequence (DNA): TGTGCCAGCTTAACCTTACAGGGGGGGCAAGAGACCCAGTACTTC.

This clonotype has just a few counts. The chain employs TRBV5-5 and TRBJ1-2; no clear D. V was trimmed by 0 bases and J by 7 bases, leaving 13 bases between them. The CDR3 runs 14 residues. Germline-derived CDR1 and CDR2 are SGHKS and YYEKEE (reference sequence). The CDR3, as DNA: TGTGCCAGCAGCTTGGAGAGGTGGGGTATTGGCTACACCTTC. It encodes CASSLERWGIGYTF.

This chain links TRBV5-6 with TRBJ1-3; D not resolved. The V end was cut by 1 base, the J end by 0 bases, with 5 bases between. This CDR3 contains 14 residues. Per germline, CDR1 SGHDT and CDR2 YYEEEE. The DNA of the CDR3 is TGTGCCAGCAGCTTGCCAAGCTCTGGAAACACCATATATTTT. Translating it yields CASSLPSSGNTIYF.

CDR3 DNA: TGCAGTGCTAGAGATCTGAAGCGGGAAGGGGTCCCTGACAATGAGCAGTTCTTC. Protein sequence: CSARDLKREGVPDNEQFF. V gene TRBV20-1 combines with J gene TRBJ2-5; 7 bases agree with TRBD2. The closer fit of TRBJ2-1 to the DNA end suggests the J call may be wrong. Germline CDR1 DFQATT, CDR2 SNEGSKA (reference sequence). The CDR3 has 18 amino acids.

The V call is TRBV7-9, the J call TRBJ2-1; D is undetermined. The CDR3 runs 15 residues. V gave up 5 bases and J gave up 0 bases, with 11 bases separating them. CDR1 is SEHNR, CDR2 FQNEAQ, per germline (reference sequence). The CDR3 region has the DNA TGTGCCAGCAGCCTTGCGATGGGCTCCTACAATGAGCAGTTCTTC. This sequence encodes CASSLAMGSYNEQFF.

The chain employs TRBV5-1 and TRBJ2-2, with TRBD2 identical over 11 bases. CDR3 length equals 16 residues. V was pared by 4 bases and J by 5 bases, with 7 bases of the junction left unmatched. The germline gives CDR1 SGHRS, CDR2 YFSETQ. The CDR3 loop reads CASSHTSGSGTGELFF. CDR3 bases: TGCGCCAGCAGCCACACTAGCGGGAGCGGTACCGGGGAGCTGTTTTTT.

This clonotype has a count of ten or more. The rearrangement links TRBV7-2 to TRBJ2-5; D is unresolved. The CDR3 consists of 13 residues. Germline CDR1 and CDR2: SGHTA and FQGNSA. Trimming stripped 5 bases from V and 5 bases from J, with 12 bases between. The CDR3 nucleotides read TGTGCCAGCAGCCCCCGGTGGTTCGAGACCCAGTACTTC. Its protein product is CASSPRWFETQYF.

The V call is TRBV5-1, the J call TRBJ1-1, with TRBD1 as a possible D gene (6 bases). The CDR3 consists of 14 residues. Germline-derived CDR1 and CDR2 are SGHRS and YFSETQ. Trimming took 4 bases from V and 1 from J, leaving 11 bases between them. CDR3 amino acids: CASSDKGGNTEAFF. CDR3 in DNA: TGCGCCAGCAGCGACAAGGGGGGGAACACTGAAGCTTTCTTT.

This clonotype has ten or more counts. The chain couples TRBV5-1 to TRBJ2-1; 8 bases are a match to TRBD2. This CDR3 contains 13 residues. Per germline, CDR1 SGHRS and CDR2 YFSETQ. With 3 bases clipped from V and 7 bases from J, the junction kept 3 bases outside the gene matches. The CDR3 loop reads CASSSSGRNEQFF. In DNA form, the CDR3 reads TGCGCCAGCAGCTCTAGCGGGCGGAATGAGCAGTTCTTC.

The sample holds a few counts of this clonotype. J is TRBJ2-7 and V is TRBV12-3 or TRBV12-4; no clear D. The CDR3 is 14 residues long. V was shortened by 3 bases and J by 7 bases, with 16 bases between the two germline ends. In DNA form, the CDR3 reads TGTGCCAGCAGTTTTAGTAGTTCCCTGGTGGAGCAGTACTTC. The encoded protein is CASSFSSSLVEQYF.

A word on this clonotype: At one of its ends the junction is not consistent with the germline gene, which may arise from a read error. This chain links TRBV12-3 or TRBV12-4 with TRBJ1-5; D call uncertain. This CDR3 spans 13 amino acids. The CDR3 region is CASSYSKDQPQHF. As DNA, the CDR3 is TGTGCCAGCAGCTACTCTAAGGATCAACCCCAGCATTTT.

This CDR3 reads CAWSLDFFAQYF. The CDR3 DNA reads TGTGCCTGGAGCTTAGACTTCTTTGCGCAGTATTTT. The chain carries TRBV30 and TRBJ2-3; D remains ambiguous. CDR1 is GTSNPN and CDR2 is SVGIG in the germline V gene (reference sequence). V lost 3 bases, J lost 10 bases, and 14 bases lay in between. This CDR3 comprises 12 residues.

This clonotype was detected a few times. Relative to the germline gene, one junction end is altered; a read error may explain this. The chain employs TRBV5-6 and TRBJ1-1; D gene uncertain. The CDR3 has 13 residues. Per the germline V gene, CDR1 is SGHDT and CDR2 is YYEEEE. The CDR3 DNA is TGTGCCAGCAGCTTGGTAGGGAACACTGAAGCTGTCTTT. This encodes CASSLVGNTEAVF.

The table lists this clonotype with a few counts. The chain combines TRBV12-3 or TRBV12-4 with TRBJ1-3; a possible D gene is TRBD1 (6 bases). Trimming removed 7 bases at V and 1 base at J, with 11 bases between. The CDR3 runs 14 residues. CDR3 loop: CASNYGQSGNTIYF. The CDR3 DNA follows: TGTGCCAGCAATTATGGACAGTCTGGAAACACCATATATTTT.

Only a few counts were recorded for this clonotype. DNA of the CDR3: TGTGCCAGCAGCTTAGCCGGGACTAGCGGGAACACAGATACGCAGTATTTT. It encodes CASSLAGTSGNTDTQYF. The V and J genes are TRBV7-3 and TRBJ2-3; 13 bases are shared with TRBD2. The germline CDR1 and CDR2 sequences are SGHTA and FQGTGA. V was clipped by 2 bases and J by 2 bases; unmatched bases: 4. The CDR3 extends over 17 amino acids.

This clonotype was seen ten or more times. DNA of the CDR3: TGCAGCGGGGACAGGGGGAACACTGAAGCTTTCTTT. This translates into CSGDRGNTEAFF. This rearrangement joins TRBV29-1 to TRBJ1-1, with 10 nucleotides matching TRBD1. Germline assignment: CDR1 SQVTM and CDR2 ANQGSEA. CDR3 length: 12 amino acids. V was clipped by 7 bases and J by 1 base; unmatched bases: 0.

Many counts were recorded for this clonotype. The chain joins TRBV28 to TRBJ2-7, with TRBD2 matching over 14 bases. Trimming cost V 6 bases and J 4 bases; bases outside gene matches: 2. Germline CDR1 MDHEN, CDR2 SYDVKM. The CDR3 extends over 14 amino acids. In DNA form, the CDR3 reads TGTGCCAGCAGCCGGACTAGCGGGAGGTACGAGCAGTACTTC. Residues: CASSRTSGRYEQYF.

The rearrangement links TRBV6-1 to TRBJ1-1; TRBD1 agrees at 7 bases. J lost 4 bases, V lost 4 bases, and 9 bases had no gene match. CDR1 is MNHNS, CDR2 SASEGT, per germline. This CDR3 comprises 15 residues. Here the CDR3 reads CASSAHGQVGTEAFF. CDR3 bases: TGTGCCAGCAGTGCACACGGACAGGTTGGCACTGAAGCTTTCTTT.

This chain uses TRBV6-2 or TRBV6-3 with TRBJ2-5, with 12 bases that match TRBD2. From germline, CDR1 is MNHEY and CDR2 SVGEGT. The J segment lost 5 bases and the V segment lost 0 bases, leaving 1 base of the junction unmatched. This CDR3 contains 15 residues. The CDR3 bases are TGTGCCAGCAGTTACTCCCTAGCGGGAGGGGAGACCCAGTACTTC. Translated, it gives CASSYSLAGGETQYF.

The genes are TRBV2 and TRBJ1-2, with 7 bases that match TRBD1. The length of the CDR3 is 15 residues. In germline, CDR1 is SNHLY, CDR2 FYNNEI. Germline trimming cut 2 bases from V and 5 bases from J; bases unmatched to any gene: 8. CDR3 bases: TGTGCCAGCAGTGAAAGGGGGCAGGGTCGGTATGGCTACACCTTC. Translated, it gives CASSERGQGRYGYTF.

The rearrangement links TRBV12-3 or TRBV12-4 to TRBJ1-2, with 11 positions matching TRBD1. Losses at the gene ends were 7 bases for V and 8 bases for J; bases not matched to a gene: 3. The CDR3 consists of 12 residues. The CDR3: CASTRTGGGYTF. The CDR3 region has the DNA TGTGCCAGCACCCGGACAGGGGGCGGCTACACCTTC.

There are a few counts of this clonotype. This sequence joins TRBV28 and TRBJ2-3, with D unclear. This CDR3 has 12 residues. Germline assignment: CDR1 MDHEN and CDR2 SYDVKM. With 4 bases removed from V and 5 bases from J, the gap between germline ends came to 7 bases. The CDR3: CASSWAGDTQYF. The CDR3 nucleotides are TGTGCCAGCAGTTGGGCTGGAGATACGCAGTATTTT.

This clonotype was detected a few times. The chain combines TRBV7-2 with TRBJ2-1; 7 bases fit TRBD1. Germline trimming cut 5 bases from V and 1 base from J; bases unmatched to any gene: 5. The CDR3 consists of 15 residues. From germline, CDR1 is SGHTA and CDR2 FQGNSA. CDR3 sequence: CASSQYRGSYNEQFF. The CDR3 DNA is TGTGCCAGCAGCCAATACAGGGGATCCTACAATGAGCAGTTCTTC.